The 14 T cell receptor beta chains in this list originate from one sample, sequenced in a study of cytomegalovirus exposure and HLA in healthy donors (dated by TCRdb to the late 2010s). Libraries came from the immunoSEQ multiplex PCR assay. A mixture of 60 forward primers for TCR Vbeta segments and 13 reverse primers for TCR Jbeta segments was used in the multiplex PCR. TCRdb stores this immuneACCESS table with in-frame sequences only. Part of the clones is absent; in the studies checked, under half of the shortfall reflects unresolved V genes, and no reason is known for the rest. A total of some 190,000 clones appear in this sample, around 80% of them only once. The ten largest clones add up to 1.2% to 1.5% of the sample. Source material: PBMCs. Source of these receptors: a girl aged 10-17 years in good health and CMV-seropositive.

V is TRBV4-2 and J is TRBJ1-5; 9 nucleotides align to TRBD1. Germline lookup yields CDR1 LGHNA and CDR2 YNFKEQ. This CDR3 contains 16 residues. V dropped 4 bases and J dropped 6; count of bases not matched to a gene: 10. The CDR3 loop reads CASSLRGQGEGQPQHF. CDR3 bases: TGTGCCAGCAGCCTAAGGGGACAGGGAGAAGGTCAGCCCCAGCATTTT.

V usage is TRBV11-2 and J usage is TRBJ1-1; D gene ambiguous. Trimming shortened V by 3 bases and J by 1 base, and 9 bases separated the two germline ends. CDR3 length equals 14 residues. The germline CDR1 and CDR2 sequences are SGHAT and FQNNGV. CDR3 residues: CASSFIGWNTEAFF. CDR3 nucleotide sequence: TGTGCCAGCAGCTTTATTGGCTGGAACACTGAAGCTTTCTTT.

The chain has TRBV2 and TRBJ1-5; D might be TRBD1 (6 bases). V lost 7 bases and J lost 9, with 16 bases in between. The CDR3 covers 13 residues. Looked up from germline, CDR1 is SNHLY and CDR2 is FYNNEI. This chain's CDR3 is CASTKGGRGPQHF. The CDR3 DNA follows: TGTGCCAGCACGAAGGGGGGGCGGGGGCCCCAGCATTTT. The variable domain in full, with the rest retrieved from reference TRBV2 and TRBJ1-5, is EPEVTQTPSHQVTQMGQEVILRCVPISNHLYFYWYRQILGQKVEFLVSFYNNEISEKSEIFDDQFSVERPDGSNFTLKIRSTKLEDSAMYFCASTKGGRGPQHFGDGTRLSIL.

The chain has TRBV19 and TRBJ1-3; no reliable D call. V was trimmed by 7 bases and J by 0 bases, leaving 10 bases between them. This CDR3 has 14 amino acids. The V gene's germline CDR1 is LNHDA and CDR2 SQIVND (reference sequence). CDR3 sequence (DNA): TGTGCCAGTAAGGCTAGAGGCTCTGGAAACACCATATATTTT. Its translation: CASKARGSGNTIYF.

In DNA form, the CDR3 reads TGTGCCAGCAGCTCCGGACTAGCGGAGAGCCTACAAGAGACCCAGTACTTC. This encodes CASSSGLAESLQETQYF. The chain couples TRBV7-9 to TRBJ2-5; the match to TRBD2 covers 10 bases. Germline-derived CDR1 and CDR2 are SEHNR and FQNEAQ (reference sequence). This CDR3 contains 17 residues. V lost 4 bases to trimming and J lost 2 bases; unmatched junction nucleotides: 10.

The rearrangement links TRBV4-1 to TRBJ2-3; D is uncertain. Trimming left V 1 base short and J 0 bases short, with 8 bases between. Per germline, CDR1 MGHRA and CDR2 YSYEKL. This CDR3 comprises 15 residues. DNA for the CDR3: TGCGCCAGCAGCCAAGTTTCTCCTAGCACAGATACGCAGTATTTT. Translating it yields CASSQVSPSTDTQYF.

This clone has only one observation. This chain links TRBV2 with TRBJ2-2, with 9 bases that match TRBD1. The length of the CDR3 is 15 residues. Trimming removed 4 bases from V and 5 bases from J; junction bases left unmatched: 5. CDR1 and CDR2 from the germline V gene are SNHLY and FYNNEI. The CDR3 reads CASSGTGAATGELFF. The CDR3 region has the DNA TGTGCCAGCAGTGGGACAGGGGCGGCGACCGGGGAGCTGTTTTTT.

CDR3 region: CASGLAGKLYEQYF. CDR3 nucleotide sequence: TGTGCCAGCGGACTAGCGGGGAAGCTCTACGAGCAGTACTTC. The V call is TRBV5-4, the J call TRBJ2-7; TRBD2 aligns across 12 bases. CDR1 is SGHNT, CDR2 YYREEE, per germline (reference sequence). V shed 7 bases and J 3 bases; nucleotides not matched to a gene: 5. This CDR3 is 14 amino acids long.

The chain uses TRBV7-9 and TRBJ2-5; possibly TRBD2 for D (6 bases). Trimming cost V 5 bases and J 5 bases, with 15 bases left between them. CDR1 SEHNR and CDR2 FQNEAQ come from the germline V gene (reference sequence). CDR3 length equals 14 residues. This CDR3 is CASSPSGLGETQYF. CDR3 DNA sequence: TGTGCCAGCAGCCCCTCGGGACTCGGGGAGACCCAGTACTTC.

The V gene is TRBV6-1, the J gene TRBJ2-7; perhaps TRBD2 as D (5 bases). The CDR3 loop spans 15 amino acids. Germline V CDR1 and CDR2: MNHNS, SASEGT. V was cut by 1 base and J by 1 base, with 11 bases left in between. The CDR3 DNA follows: TGTGCCAGCAGTGAAGAGTATACGGGGTCCTACGAGCAGTACTTC. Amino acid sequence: CASSEEYTGSYEQYF.

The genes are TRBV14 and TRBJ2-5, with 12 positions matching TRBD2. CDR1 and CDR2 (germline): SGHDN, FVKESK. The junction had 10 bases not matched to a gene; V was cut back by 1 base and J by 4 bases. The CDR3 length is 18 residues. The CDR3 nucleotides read TGTGCCAGCAGCCAAGTGGATGTCGGACTAGCGGGACGAGAGACCCAGTACTTC. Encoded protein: CASSQVDVGLAGRETQYF. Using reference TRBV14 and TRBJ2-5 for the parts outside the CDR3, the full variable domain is EAGVTQFPSHSVIEKGQTVTLRCDPISGHDNLYWYRRVMGKEIKFLLHFVKESKQDESGMPNNRFLAERTGGTYSTLKVQPAELEDSGVYFCASSQVDVGLAGRETQYFGPGTRLLVL.

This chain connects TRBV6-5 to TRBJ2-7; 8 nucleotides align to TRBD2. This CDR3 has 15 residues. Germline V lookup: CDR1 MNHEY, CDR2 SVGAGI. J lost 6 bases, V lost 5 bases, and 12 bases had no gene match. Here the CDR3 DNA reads TGTGCCAGCAGTACCCCCAGCGGGAGTCTGGGCGAGCAGTACTTC. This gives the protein CASSTPSGSLGEQYF.

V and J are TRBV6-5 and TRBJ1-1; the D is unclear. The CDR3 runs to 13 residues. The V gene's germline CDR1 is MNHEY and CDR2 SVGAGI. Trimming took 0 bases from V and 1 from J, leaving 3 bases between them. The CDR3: CASSYSRNTEAFF. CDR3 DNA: TGTGCCAGCAGTTACTCCAGGAACACTGAAGCTTTCTTT.

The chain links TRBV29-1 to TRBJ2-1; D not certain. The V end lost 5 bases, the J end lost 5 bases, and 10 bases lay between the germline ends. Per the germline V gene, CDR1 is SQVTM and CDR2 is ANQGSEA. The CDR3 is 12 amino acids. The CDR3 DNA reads TGCAGCGTTATAGGCGGCCACAATGAGCAGTTCTTC. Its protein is CSVIGGHNEQFF.